A single sample is the source of the 23 T cell receptor beta chains below, sequenced in a study of T cell responses to AZD1222 COVID-19 vaccine. Only in-frame clones appear in the TCRdb table, and some are missing; sequencing was by immunoSEQ multiplex PCR. Of some 140,000 clones listed, 75% to 95% are singletons. Here the sequenced sample was peripheral blood, taken on day 0 of AZD1222 vaccination. The receptors shown here come from an adult in good health.

The rearrangement links TRBV12-5 to TRBJ1-3; no reliable D call. The germline V and J ends were trimmed by 0 bases and 1 base, with 10 bases remaining between them. The CDR3 has 16 residues. The germline CDR1 and CDR2 sequences are LGHNT and FRNRAP. Here the CDR3 DNA reads TGTGCTAGTGGTTTGGTACTTTCTCAGTCTGGAAACACCATATATTTT. This codes for CASGLVLSQSGNTIYF.

This chain connects TRBV9 to TRBJ1-1; maybe TRBD1 (5 bases). CDR3 length equals 15 residues. The ends were cut back, 4 bases at V and 1 base at J, with 14 bases in the middle. CDR1 SGDLS and CDR2 YYNGEE come from the germline V gene. This CDR3 reads CASSPSLGGNTEAFF. In DNA, the CDR3 is TGTGCCAGCAGCCCGAGCCTCGGGGGGAACACTGAAGCTTTCTTT.

The gene calls are TRBV4-3 and TRBJ1-6; tentatively, D is TRBD1 (6 bases). This CDR3 is 17 amino acids long. V was trimmed by 1 base and J by 0 bases, leaving 10 bases between them. Germline V gives CDR1 LGHNA, CDR2 YSLEER. The CDR3 spells CASSQGTVSSYNSPLHF. The CDR3 region has the DNA TGCGCCAGCAGCCAAGGGACAGTGAGCTCCTATAATTCACCCCTCCACTTT.

The V and J genes are TRBV10-3 and TRBJ1-1; D unresolved. The CDR3 is made up of 13 amino acids. V shed 3 bases and J shed 6 bases, with 11 bases lying between them. CDR1 ENHRY and CDR2 SYGVKD come from the germline V gene. In DNA form, the CDR3 reads TGTGCCATCAGTGAAGAGGGAGTGGCTGAAGCTTTCTTT. It translates to CAISEEGVAEAFF.

The chain employs TRBV6-5 and TRBJ1-2; D is undetermined. Germline V gives CDR1 MNHEY, CDR2 SVGAGI. V was cut by 6 bases and J by 4 bases, with 15 bases left in between. The CDR3 runs 14 residues. The CDR3 loop is CASSLDVSGYGYTF. Here the CDR3 DNA reads TGTGCCAGCAGCCTAGACGTTTCCGGCTATGGCTACACCTTC.

This chain connects TRBV29-1 to TRBJ1-4, with 8 bases lining up with TRBD1. The CDR3 loop spans 13 amino acids. J was trimmed by 8 bases and V by 6 bases; bases with no gene match: 8. Germline V gene lookup returns CDR1 SQVTM and CDR2 ANQGSEA. The CDR3, as DNA: TGCAGCGTGGTCAGGGGGCAAGGGGAAAAACTGTTTTTT. Translated, it gives CSVVRGQGEKLFF.

In its sample, this clone was seen a few times. This chain uses TRBV13 with TRBJ1-4; D is possibly TRBD1 (5 bases). Germline V lookup: CDR1 PRHDT, CDR2 FYEKMQ (reference sequence). This CDR3 is 17 amino acids long. V was clipped by 5 bases and J by 5 bases, with 21 bases between them. As DNA, the CDR3 is TGTGCCAGCAGCCCCCCGCGGGATCGTGGGGGAAATGAAAAACTGTTTTTT. Residues: CASSPPRDRGGNEKLFF.

The rearrangement uses TRBV5-6 and TRBJ1-1; D is uncertain. The CDR3 runs 14 residues. In germline, CDR1 is SGHDT, CDR2 YYEEEE. The V end was cut by 4 bases, the J end by 3 bases, with 13 bases between. In DNA form, the CDR3 reads TGTGCCAGCAGCAGAGAACCGAGGGACACTGAAGCTTTCTTT. Translation: CASSREPRDTEAFF.

The J gene is TRBJ2-7, the V gene TRBV29-1, with D possibly TRBD2 on 5 matching bases. Trimming took off 6 bases at V and 3 bases at J, with 18 bases between the two ends. Germline CDR1 reads SQVTM; CDR2 reads ANQGSEA. CDR3 size: 14 residues. For the CDR3, the DNA is TGCAGCGTGCCCTTCGGGATCGGGCACTACGAGCAGTACTTC. This translates into CSVPFGIGHYEQYF.

The chain combines TRBV25-1 with TRBJ2-1; D ambiguous. Trimming pared 5 bases from V and 0 bases from J, leaving 14 bases between. This CDR3 is 16 amino acids long. Germline CDR1 is MGHDK and CDR2 is SYGVNS. Here the CDR3 reads CASSLPGPSSYNEQFF. The DNA for the CDR3 is TGTGCCAGCAGTTTACCTGGGCCCAGCTCCTACAATGAGCAGTTCTTC.

CDR3 nucleotide sequence: TGTGCCAGCAGCTTAGCGGACAGGGAGAGGTCCTACGAGCAGTACTTC. Its translation: CASSLADRERSYEQYF. The rearrangement links TRBV7-9 to TRBJ2-7, with 8 nucleotides matching TRBD1. J gave up 1 base and V 0 bases, and 5 bases lay outside the gene matches. The germline V gene has CDR1 SEHNR and CDR2 FQNEAQ (reference sequence). The length of the CDR3 is 16 residues.

The rearrangement joins TRBV5-4 to TRBJ2-7; D not certain. Germline V CDR1 and CDR2: SGHNT, YYREEE (reference sequence). Trimming took off 2 bases at V and 2 bases at J, with 8 bases between the two ends. This CDR3 spans 13 amino acids. CDR3 sequence reads: CASSFGIPYEQYF. The CDR3 DNA is TGTGCCAGCAGCTTCGGCATACCCTACGAGCAGTACTTC.

This sequence joins TRBV27 and TRBJ1-5; D unresolved. Per germline, CDR1 MNHEY and CDR2 SMNVEV (reference sequence). CDR3 length equals 13 residues. V was trimmed by 5 bases and J by 6 bases, leaving 11 bases between them. CDR3 DNA: TGTGCCAGCAGTGCGAGAGCGGGTCAGCCCCAGCATTTT. As protein: CASSARAGQPQHF.

J is TRBJ1-6 and V is TRBV6-2 or TRBV6-3; 7 bases align to TRBD1. V dropped 6 bases and J dropped 4; count of bases not matched to a gene: 9. This CDR3 has 16 amino acids. CDR1 and CDR2 (germline): MNHEY, SVGEGT. The CDR3 spells CASSPQGQWYNSPLHF. Here the CDR3 DNA reads TGTGCCAGCAGCCCACAGGGACAGTGGTATAATTCACCCCTCCACTTT.

The J gene is TRBJ2-7, the V gene TRBV11-3; D may match TRBD1 or TRBD2 (5 bases each). The CDR3 loop spans 13 amino acids. Germline V gene lookup returns CDR1 SGHNT and CDR2 YENEEA. V was shortened by 9 bases and J by 0 bases, with 12 bases between the two germline ends. The CDR3 DNA follows: TGTGCCAGTGGCAGGGAGTTCTCCTACGAGCAGTACTTC. As protein: CASGREFSYEQYF.

The CDR3 DNA reads as TGTGCCAGCAGCACCGAACAGGGGAATCTTTCACCCCTCCACTTT. Protein: CASSTEQGNLSPLHF. The rearrangement uses TRBV7-9 and TRBJ1-6, with 7 nucleotides matching TRBD1. V gave up 5 bases and J gave up 9 bases; unmatched junction bases: 10. The CDR3 length is 15 residues. Looked up from germline, CDR1 is SEHNR and CDR2 is FQNEAQ (reference sequence).

The chain couples TRBV4-1 to TRBJ1-2; possible D gene TRBD1, 6 bases. Trimming cost V 2 bases and J 8 bases, with 18 bases left between them. The CDR3 has 15 amino acids. Germline assignment: CDR1 MGHRA and CDR2 YSYEKL. This CDR3 reads CASSQPRTAVRGYTF. The CDR3 coding sequence is TGCGCCAGCAGCCAACCGCGGACAGCCGTGAGGGGCTACACCTTC.

CDR3 nucleotide sequence: TGTGCCAGCAGCCAAGATTGGGGGACAGGGGGCCTCTACGAGCAGTACTTC. This sequence encodes CASSQDWGTGGLYEQYF. V usage is TRBV3-1 (or the pseudogene TRBV3-2) and J usage is TRBJ2-7; the match to TRBD1 covers 12 bases. After removal of 0 bases from V and 3 bases from J, the junction contained 6 bases not matched to a gene. The CDR3 is 17 residues long. Germline V gives CDR1 LGHDT, CDR2 YNNKEL (reference sequence).

The chain uses TRBV12-5 and TRBJ2-1, with 10 bases fitting TRBD2. Looked up from germline, CDR1 is LGHNT and CDR2 is FRNRAP. V shed 4 bases and J 8 bases; nucleotides not matched to a gene: 8. The CDR3 sequence is 15 residues long. The CDR3 loop reads CASGSRAGGPHEQFF. CDR3 sequence (DNA): TGTGCTAGTGGTTCAAGAGCGGGAGGGCCCCATGAGCAGTTCTTC. Supplemented by reference TRBV12-5 and TRBJ2-1, the full variable domain reads DARVTQTPRHKVTEMGQEVTMRCQPILGHNTVFWYRQTMMQGLELLAYFRNRAPLDDSGMPKDRFSAEMPDATLATLKIQPSEPRDSAVYFCASGSRAGGPHEQFFGPGTRLTVL.

The V call is TRBV7-2, the J call TRBJ2-3; D is undetermined. This CDR3 is built from 14 residues. V was shortened by 1 base and J by 2 bases, with 7 bases between the two germline ends. CDR1 and CDR2 from the germline V gene are SGHTA and FQGNSA. The CDR3 sequence: CASSLGLYTDTQYF. The CDR3, as DNA: TGTGCCAGCAGCTTAGGACTTTACACAGATACGCAGTATTTT.

The chain combines TRBV7-3 with TRBJ1-5; 8 bases align to TRBD1. J lost 3 bases, V lost 5 bases, and 3 bases had no gene match. CDR3 length: 14 amino acids. Germline V CDR1 and CDR2: SGHTA, FQGTGA. Here the CDR3 reads CASSPTGANQPQHF. The CDR3 DNA reads TGTGCCAGCAGCCCGACAGGGGCCAATCAGCCCCAGCATTTT.

The chain uses TRBV15 and TRBJ2-7; maybe TRBD2 (6 bases). Trimming took off 0 bases at V and 6 bases at J, with 18 bases between the two ends. Per germline, CDR1 LNHNV and CDR2 YYDKDF (reference sequence). The length of the CDR3 is 16 residues. As DNA, the CDR3 is TGTGCCACCAGCAGAGATAGGCTAGCTCACGGGAGCGAGCAGTACTTC. It translates to CATSRDRLAHGSEQYF.

V gene TRBV7-3 combines with J gene TRBJ1-2, with TRBD1 as a possible D gene (6 bases). Trimming took 2 bases from V and 4 from J, leaving 11 bases between them. Germline CDR1 SGHTA, CDR2 FQGTGA. CDR3 size: 14 residues. CDR3 loop: CASSLYPGAYGYTF. CDR3 sequence (DNA): TGTGCCAGCAGCTTATATCCAGGGGCCTATGGCTACACCTTC.